Sequencing of this TCR beta chain was carried out in a study of post-analysis software for immune sequencing data. This clonotype was found a few times. Its antigen remains unknown. TCR beta cDNA libraries included unique molecular identifiers. MiXCR, applied by TCRdb to the PCR reads, yields one record per CDR3 protein. The sample yields roughly 730,000 distinct CDR3 sequences, 25% to 30% seen once. Study conclusions and caveats: Among multiple sclerosis patients, normalized Chao1 diversity was significantly below that of controls. Comparison of patients with controls showed five TRBV segments more frequent in patients, TRBV5-6, TRBV5-1 and TRBV20-1 among them.

Trimming took 5 bases from V and 5 from J; bases not matched to a gene: 11. The CDR3 extends over 16 amino acids. Germline loops: CDR1 MNHEY, CDR2 SMNVEV (reference sequence). The chain joins TRBV27 to TRBJ1-5, with 8 bases fitting TRBD1. The sequencing sample was made of blood. The receptor was derived from a girl aged 5-17 years with multiple sclerosis. CDR3 sequence reads: CASSPGQGVGDQPQHF. DNA for the CDR3: TGTGCCAGCAGTCCTGGACAGGGAGTGGGTGATCAGCCCCAGCATTTT.